This paragraph reports one T cell receptor beta chain. Antigen: not known. V lost 5 bases and J 6 bases, leaving 20 bases between the germline ends. This CDR3 is built from 15 residues. CDR1 is SGHTA and CDR2 is FQGNSA in the germline V gene. This record belongs to a study of T cell repertoires in cytomegalovirus infection. About the research overall: CMV epitopes, recently identified HLA-C-restricted and well-studied HLA-B-restricted, were used. Through public TCR beta signatures, both CMV infection and matching HLA type were indicated. Regarding the study as a whole: Clonotypes of TCR beta that were HLA-C-restricted and CMV-specific dominated the ex vivo response.

TCRdb recomputed calls from the reads with MiXCR, one row per CDR3 protein. This table holds around 500,000 distinct CDR3 sequences, roughly 46% found once. The origin of this receptor is a human donor in good health (CMV status not recorded). Some clones in this sample may be carry-over from other donors' samples. The specimen was cultured PBMCs, collected from culture after CMV antigen stimulation. The chain recombines TRBV7-2 with TRBJ2-7; perhaps TRBD2 as D (5 bases). The DNA of the CDR3 is TGTGCCAGCAGCCCCGGGGAAATACAGTTCTCCGAGCAGTACTTC. This sequence encodes CASSPGEIQFSEQYF.